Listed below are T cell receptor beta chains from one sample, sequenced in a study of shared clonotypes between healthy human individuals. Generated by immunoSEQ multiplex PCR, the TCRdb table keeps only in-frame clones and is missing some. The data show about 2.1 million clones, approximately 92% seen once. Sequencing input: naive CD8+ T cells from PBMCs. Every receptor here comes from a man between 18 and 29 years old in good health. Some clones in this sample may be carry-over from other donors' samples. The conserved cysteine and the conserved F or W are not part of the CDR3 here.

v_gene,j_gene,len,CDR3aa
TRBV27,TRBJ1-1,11,ASSFGWNTEAF
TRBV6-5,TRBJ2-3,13,ASSYSRQSTDTQY
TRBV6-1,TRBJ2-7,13,ASSEGVSGPYEQY
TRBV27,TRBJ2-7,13,ASSLSRVGVYEQY
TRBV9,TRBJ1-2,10,ASSLGHYGYT
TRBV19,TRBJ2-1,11,ASSIGAAFEQF
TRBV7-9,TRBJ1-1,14,ASSFPPGQGITEAF
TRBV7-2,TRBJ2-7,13,ASSRRDRGAGEQY
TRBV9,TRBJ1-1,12,ASSETGQGTEAF
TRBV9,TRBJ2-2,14,ASSTRLAEGAGELF
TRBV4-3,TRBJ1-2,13,ASSQDKGFGYGYT
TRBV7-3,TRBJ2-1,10,ASSLSVGEQF
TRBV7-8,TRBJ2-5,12,ASSLDQAQETQY
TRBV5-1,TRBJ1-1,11,ASSPAGKTEAF
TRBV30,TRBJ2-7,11,ATRASGLYEQY
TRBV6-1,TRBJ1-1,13,ASSEAKSMNTEAF
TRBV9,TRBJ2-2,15,ASSVAWREGGTGELF
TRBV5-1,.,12,ASSDWDRDHEQY
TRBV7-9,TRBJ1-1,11,ASTSRGNTEAF
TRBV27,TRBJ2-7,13,ASSFQTGYLDEQY
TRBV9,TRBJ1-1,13,ASSNSLGGSTEAF
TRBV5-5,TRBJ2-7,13,ASSFGLAGLLEQY